Listed here are 32 T cell receptor beta chains from one sample, sequenced in a study of T cells in narcolepsy. Generated by immunoSEQ multiplex PCR, the TCRdb table keeps only in-frame clones and is missing some. The table has nearly 25,000 clones, less than 65% seen once. The specimen was memory (CD45RA-) CD4+ T cells from blood. The source is a human donor in good health.

CDR3 amino acids: CASAPPGGRGTEAFF. The CDR3 DNA follows: TGTGCCAGTGCACCCCCGGGGGGACGGGGCACTGAAGCTTTCTTT. The chain is built from TRBV28 and TRBJ1-1; possibly TRBD1 for D (5 bases). The germline V gene has CDR1 MDHEN and CDR2 SYDVKM. The CDR3 loop spans 15 amino acids. Trimming cost V 9 bases and J 4 bases, with 21 bases left between them.

DNA for the CDR3: TGTGCCAGCAGCTCCACCCGACTAGCGGGGAATGAGCAGTTCTTC. Translating gives CASSSTRLAGNEQFF. The chain is built from TRBV7-2 and TRBJ2-1; TRBD2 agrees at 11 bases. V lost 4 bases to trimming and J lost 7 bases; unmatched junction nucleotides: 6. This CDR3 spans 15 amino acids. Germline V gene data show CDR1 as SGHTA and CDR2 as FQGNSA.

The chain combines TRBV11-1 with TRBJ2-5, with 7 bases matching TRBD2. The CDR3 length is 15 residues. CDR1 and CDR2 from the germline V gene are SGHAT and FQDESV (reference sequence). CDR3 nucleotide sequence: TGTGCAAGTACCCGGCGGGAGAACTCCCAAGAGACCCAGTACTTC. Its protein is CASTRRENSQETQYF.

This clone was found a few times. The V gene is TRBV18, the J gene TRBJ2-1; 13 nucleotides agree with TRBD2. The CDR3 runs to 15 residues. Germline V lookup: CDR1 KGHSH, CDR2 LQKENI. Trimming cost V 3 bases and J 8 bases; bases outside gene matches: 4. The CDR3 here is CASSPGLAGADEQFF. CDR3 in DNA: TGTGCCAGCTCACCTGGACTAGCGGGGGCGGATGAGCAGTTCTTC.

The V gene is TRBV9, the J gene TRBJ2-1, with D hard to call. V lost 0 bases and J 0 bases, leaving 19 bases between the germline ends. This CDR3 contains 19 residues. From germline, CDR1 is SGDLS and CDR2 YYNGEE. The chain's CDR3 is CASSVAATWGSSSYNEQFF. The CDR3 DNA reads as TGTGCCAGCAGCGTAGCCGCAACCTGGGGTTCATCCTCCTACAATGAGCAGTTCTTC.

The genes are TRBV4-1 and TRBJ2-5; 7 nucleotides line up with TRBD1. Judging by the DNA end, TRBJ2-7 fits better; the J call may be wrong. Germline CDR1 is MGHRA and CDR2 is YSYEKL. There are 14 residues in the CDR3. The CDR3 DNA sequence: TGCGCCAGCAGCCAAGGGGACAGTAGGTACGAGCAGTACTTC. This translates into CASSQGDSRYEQYF.

The J gene is TRBJ1-1, the V gene TRBV6-5; no clear D gene. The CDR3 consists of 12 residues. CDR1 and CDR2 (germline): MNHEY, SVGAGI. V was clipped by 4 bases and J by 1 base, with 4 bases between them. In DNA form, the CDR3 reads TGTGCCAGCAGTTCGCGGAACACTGAAGCTTTCTTT. Translation gives CASSSRNTEAFF.

This chain uses TRBV10-3 with TRBJ1-2; D gene unclear. V was shortened by 0 bases and J by 14 bases, with 13 bases between the two germline ends. This CDR3 is 12 amino acids long. The germline CDR1 and CDR2 sequences are ENHRY and SYGVKD. This CDR3 is CAISESEGVETF. The CDR3, as DNA: TGTGCCATCAGTGAGTCGGAGGGAGTGGAGACCTTC.

This rearrangement joins TRBV4-3 to TRBJ1-2; the match to TRBD1 covers 11 bases. There are 15 residues in the CDR3. CDR1 is LGHNA, CDR2 YSLEER, per germline. The J segment lost 6 bases and the V segment lost 1 base, leaving 4 bases of the junction unmatched. CDR3: CASSQVGDRGDGYTF. CDR3 bases: TGCGCCAGCAGCCAAGTGGGGGACAGGGGGGATGGCTACACCTTC.

This clone was seen only a few times. This sequence joins TRBV6-1 and TRBJ2-2; D possibly corresponds to TRBD2 (6 bases). Per germline, CDR1 MNHNS and CDR2 SASEGT. Trimming removed 2 bases at V and 7 bases at J, with 11 bases between. This CDR3 has 14 amino acids. DNA of the CDR3: TGTGCCAGCAGTGAAAGGCTAGCGCTCGGGGAGCTGTTTTTT. It translates to CASSERLALGELFF.

This clone was seen a few times. CDR3 region: CASKGNTEAFF. The CDR3 DNA follows: TGTGCCAGCAAAGGGAACACTGAAGCTTTCTTT. The V call is TRBV28, the J call TRBJ1-1; D remains ambiguous. Germline values: CDR1 MDHEN, CDR2 SYDVKM. The CDR3 runs 11 residues. V was trimmed by 7 bases and J by 1 base, leaving 4 bases between them.

The chain is built from TRBV7-3 and TRBJ1-2; possibly TRBD1 for D (5 bases). This CDR3 comprises 15 residues. Between the trimmed V and J ends, which lost 6 bases and 2 bases, there was a span of 16 bases. Germline V CDR1 and CDR2: SGHTA, FQGTGA. CDR3 protein: CASRGEALRNYGYTF. The CDR3 nucleotides read TGTGCCAGCAGGGGGGAGGCCCTTCGGAACTATGGCTACACCTTC.

The chain links TRBV7-7 to TRBJ2-1; 9 bases are a match to TRBD2. V shed 4 bases, J shed 7 bases, and the junction held 8 bases outside the gene matches. This CDR3 is 15 amino acids long. Germline CDR1 is SSHAT and CDR2 is FNYEAQ (reference sequence). CDR3 sequence reads: CASSSGGGGANEQFF. The CDR3, as DNA: TGTGCCAGCAGCTCAGGCGGCGGGGGGGCTAATGAGCAGTTCTTC. The full variable domain, rest sourced from reference TRBV7-7 and TRBJ2-1, is GAGVSQSPRYKVTKRGQDVTLRCDPISSHATLYWYQQALGQGPEFLTYFNYEAQPDKSGLPSDRFSAERPEGSISTLTIQRTEQRDSAMYRCASSSGGGGANEQFFGPGTRLTVL.

The sample holds a few counts of this clone. This chain links TRBV5-5 with TRBJ1-2, with no clear D. Trimming cost V 4 bases and J 4 bases, with 14 bases left between them. Germline V lookup: CDR1 SGHKS, CDR2 YYEKEE (reference sequence). CDR3 size: 14 residues. CDR3: CASSDQPNFYGYTF. The CDR3 DNA sequence: TGTGCCAGCAGCGACCAGCCCAACTTCTATGGCTACACCTTC.

The rearrangement links TRBV19 to TRBJ1-2; D gene unclear. Between the trimmed V and J ends, which lost 5 bases and 4 bases, there was a span of 20 bases. The CDR3 runs to 16 residues. CDR1 is LNHDA, CDR2 SQIVND, per germline (reference sequence). CDR3 sequence reads: CASSAGSRLKFYGYTF. The CDR3, as DNA: TGTGCCAGTAGTGCCGGAAGCCGACTGAAGTTCTATGGCTACACCTTC.

The chain joins TRBV19 to TRBJ1-2; no clear D gene. Germline V lookup: CDR1 LNHDA, CDR2 SQIVND (reference sequence). Between the trimmed V and J ends, which lost 6 bases and 7 bases, there was a span of 12 bases. The CDR3 runs to 12 residues. The CDR3 sequence: CASRWADSGYTF. CDR3 in DNA: TGTGCCAGTAGATGGGCAGACTCTGGCTACACCTTC.

Details on this clone: Other DNA sequences in this specimen translate into the identical CDR3. The genes are TRBV5-4 and TRBJ2-5; D is possibly TRBD1 or TRBD2 (6 bases each). Germline lookup yields CDR1 SGHNT and CDR2 YYREEE (reference sequence). Trimming shortened V by 0 bases and J by 4 bases, and 13 bases separated the two germline ends. The CDR3 runs 15 residues. The CDR3 region is CASSLDQGRGETQYF. For the CDR3, the DNA is TGTGCCAGCAGCTTGGACCAGGGGCGGGGAGAGACCCAGTACTTC.

This clone was counted a few times. The J gene is TRBJ2-1, the V gene TRBV5-1; weak D call: TRBD1 (6 bases). The CDR3 runs 15 residues. CDR1 and CDR2 from the germline V gene are SGHRS and YFSETQ. The V end was cut by 0 bases, the J end by 0 bases, with 7 bases between. CDR3 sequence reads: CASSLGDTSYNEQFF. The CDR3 nucleotides are TGCGCCAGCAGCTTGGGGGACACCTCCTACAATGAGCAGTTCTTC.

This clone was detected a few times. The V and J genes are TRBV2 and TRBJ1-2; weak D call: TRBD1 (6 bases). Germline lookup yields CDR1 SNHLY and CDR2 FYNNEI. The length of the CDR3 is 15 residues. Trimming stripped 4 bases from V and 1 base from J, with 13 bases between. The CDR3 DNA is TGTGCCAGCAGTGGAGGGGGAGGAAATAACTATGGCTACACCTTC. Encoded protein: CASSGGGGNNYGYTF.

The V and J genes are TRBV28 and TRBJ2-7; TRBD2 aligns across 14 bases. The V and J ends lost 8 bases and 7 bases, in that order; junction bases with no gene match: 13. The CDR3 extends over 16 amino acids. Germline lookup yields CDR1 MDHEN and CDR2 SYDVKM. The DNA for the CDR3 is TGTGCCAGCTTGGGACTAGCGGGGGCCTCCGTCGATGAGCAGTACTTC. It encodes CASLGLAGASVDEQYF.

This rearrangement joins TRBV28 to TRBJ1-2; D unresolved. Per germline, CDR1 MDHEN and CDR2 SYDVKM. V was cut by 6 bases and J by 0 bases, with 11 bases left in between. The CDR3 runs 14 residues. The CDR3 region has the DNA TGTGCCAGCAGCGGCACACCGACTAACTATGGCTACACCTTC. Residues: CASSGTPTNYGYTF.

A note on this clone: One end of the junction fails to match germline, which may point to a read error. This sample also contains other DNA sequences that code for the same CDR3. In DNA form, the CDR3 reads TGTGCTAGCAGCTTGGATGGAGATGCAACTAATGAAAAACTGTTTTTT. It yields the protein CASSLDGDATNEKLFF. The rearrangement uses TRBV5-6 and TRBJ1-4; no clear D. This CDR3 has 16 amino acids. Germline V gives CDR1 SGHDT, CDR2 YYEEEE.

The chain carries TRBV9 and TRBJ2-6; 7 nucleotides align to TRBD1. From germline, CDR1 is SGDLS and CDR2 YYNGEE. Germline trimming cut 3 bases from V and 2 bases from J; bases unmatched to any gene: 5. CDR3 length: 16 amino acids. CDR3 coding DNA: TGTGCCAGCAGCGGACACAGGGGCCCTGGGGCCAACGTCCTGACTTTC. This translates into CASSGHRGPGANVLTF.

This chain connects TRBV6-6 to TRBJ2-1, with a weak D call TRBD1 (6 bases). The CDR3 length is 13 residues. V was pared by 4 bases and J by 5 bases, with 9 bases between. Germline CDR1 and CDR2: MNHNY and SVGAGI (reference sequence). The CDR3 DNA reads TGTGCCAGCAGTTCGACAGGTAACAATGAGCAGTTCTTC. It is translated as CASSSTGNNEQFF.

The CDR3: CASSTAGGQETQYF. DNA for the CDR3: TGTGCCAGCAGCACCGCGGGCGGCCAAGAGACCCAGTACTTC. The chain carries TRBV11-2 and TRBJ2-5; tentatively, D is TRBD2 (5 bases). Germline CDR1 and CDR2: SGHAT and FQNNGV. CDR3 length equals 14 residues. Trimming shortened V by 5 bases and J by 1 base, and 11 bases separated the two germline ends.

The J gene is TRBJ1-6, the V gene TRBV5-4; D is uncertain. The CDR3 contains 14 residues. V lost 0 bases to trimming and J lost 6 bases, with 7 bases between them. Germline V gives CDR1 SGHNT, CDR2 YYREEE (reference sequence). The CDR3 coding sequence is TGTGCCAGCAGCTTGGCCCAACCTAATTCACCCCTCCACTTT. This translates into CASSLAQPNSPLHF. Using reference TRBV5-4 and TRBJ1-6 for the parts outside the CDR3, the full variable domain is ETGVTQSPTHLIKTRGQQVTLRCSSQSGHNTVSWYQQALGQGPQFIFQYYREEENGRGNFPPRFSGLQFPNYSSELNVNALELDDSALYLCASSLAQPNSPLHFGNGTRLTVT.

Of note for this clone: This may stem from a read error, because a much larger clone lies one nucleotide away. The V call is TRBV30, the J call TRBJ1-2; no clear D. Germline V gives CDR1 GTSNPN, CDR2 SVGIG (reference sequence). The CDR3 has 13 residues. The CDR3: CAGSVEGLFGYTF. The DNA for the CDR3 is TGTGCCGGGAGTGTAGAAGGGCTGTTTGGCTACACCTTC.

The chain carries TRBV19 and TRBJ1-1; D not certain. The CDR3 is 18 residues long. Germline V CDR1 and CDR2: LNHDA, SQIVND (reference sequence). V was cut by 9 bases and J by 0 bases, with 26 bases left in between. The CDR3 coding sequence is TGTGCCAGCCTCCCGAGCCTGTGGGGAAACCCTATGAACACTGAAGCTTTCTTT. Amino acids: CASLPSLWGNPMNTEAFF.

A single count supports this clone. The rearrangement links TRBV28 to TRBJ1-1; D is unclear. CDR1 and CDR2 from the germline V gene are MDHEN and SYDVKM. The CDR3 extends over 11 amino acids. The ends were cut back, 3 bases at V and 10 bases at J, with 9 bases in the middle. This chain's CDR3 is CASSFLSRAFF. CDR3 in DNA: TGTGCCAGCAGTTTCCTAAGTCGAGCTTTCTTT. Complete variable domain (other parts from reference TRBV28 and TRBJ1-1): DVKVTQSSRYLVKRTGEKVFLECVQDMDHENMFWYRQDPGLGLRLIYFSYDVKMKEKGDIPEGYSVSREKKERFSLILESASTNQTSMYLCASSFLSRAFFGQGTRLTVV.

About this clone: It is likely a read error: a sequence one base away is far more abundant. The genes are TRBV6-1 and TRBJ1-5, with unresolved D. This CDR3 has 14 amino acids. CDR1 MNHNS and CDR2 SASEGT come from the germline V gene. CDR3 in amino acids: CAISELSSRQPQHF. DNA for the CDR3: TGTGCCATCAGTGAACTAAGTTCTCGACAGCCCCAGCATTTT.

The sample holds a few counts of this clone. The CDR3 reads CASSQGLVETQYF. CDR3 nucleotide sequence: TGCGCCAGCAGCCAAGGATTGGTCGAGACCCAGTACTTC. The chain is built from TRBV4-1 and TRBJ2-5; D call uncertain. The germline gives CDR1 MGHRA, CDR2 YSYEKL. The CDR3 is 13 residues long. Trimming removed 1 base at V and 5 bases at J, with 8 bases between.

V is TRBV6-1 and J is TRBJ1-2, with D possibly matching TRBD1 (5 bases). The germline V gene encodes CDR1 MNHNS and CDR2 SASEGT. The CDR3 contains 15 residues. The germline V and J ends were trimmed by 4 bases and 0 bases, with 12 bases remaining between them. In DNA, the CDR3 is TGTGCCAGCAGTGTCGGGGGAGCCACTAACTATGGCTACACCTTC. The encoded protein is CASSVGGATNYGYTF.